This entry lists 10 T cell receptor beta chains sequenced from one sample in a study of blood T cell repertoires in COVID-19 (dated by TCRdb to the early 2020s). Receptors were amplified or captured by the immunoSEQ multiplex PCR assay. The clones in this table, taken by TCRdb from immuneACCESS, are in-frame only. Not every clone is retained; where verified, under half of the shortfall comes from an unresolved V gene, and the cause of the rest is unknown. The table for this sample lists 9,500 to 15,000 clones; 85% to 95% of them were counted only once. The ten biggest clones cover approximately 30% of the sample. The sequenced sample was peripheral blood. All receptors come from a woman aged 70-85 years with active COVID-19.

The chain is built from TRBV7-2 and TRBJ2-1, with D possibly matching TRBD2 (6 bases). Between the trimmed V and J ends, which lost 1 base and 2 bases, there was a span of 12 bases. CDR1 and CDR2 (germline): SGHTA, FQGNSA. This CDR3 region has 16 residues. The DNA for the CDR3 is TGTGCCAGCAGCTTAGTAGGTAGCGGTACCTACAATGAGCAGTTCTTC. This gives the protein CASSLVGSGTYNEQFF.

The chain couples TRBV12-3 or TRBV12-4 to TRBJ1-6; no clear D. The CDR3 contains 13 residues. V gave up 1 base and J gave up 10 bases, with 8 bases separating them. CDR3 nucleotide sequence: TGTGCCAGCAGTTTAGGAGTGGGCTCACCCCTCCACTTT. It yields the protein CASSLGVGSPLHF.

The V and J genes are TRBV28 and TRBJ2-7, with 8 bases fitting TRBD2. The CDR3 length is 15 residues. Trimming took 6 bases from V and 0 from J; bases not matched to a gene: 7. Germline V gene lookup returns CDR1 MDHEN and CDR2 SYDVKM. The CDR3 spells CASSERREVSYEQYF. In DNA, the CDR3 is TGTGCCAGCAGCGAGAGGCGGGAGGTCTCCTACGAGCAGTACTTC.

The CDR3 reads CASSLDRGRYNEQFF. The CDR3 nucleotides read TGTGCCAGCAGCTTAGACAGGGGAAGATACAATGAGCAGTTCTTC. V usage is TRBV7-3 and J usage is TRBJ2-1; 8 nucleotides align to TRBD1. CDR1 is SGHTA, CDR2 FQGTGA, per germline. With 2 bases clipped from V and 4 bases from J, the junction kept 4 bases outside the gene matches. CDR3 length: 15 amino acids.

The CDR3 DNA reads as TGCGCCAGCAGCCCCGGACTAGTAGGCACAGATACGCAGTATTTT. Residues: CASSPGLVGTDTQYF. This chain links TRBV5-1 with TRBJ2-3; 7 bases align to TRBD2. CDR1 and CDR2 (germline): SGHRS, YFSETQ. Trimming cost V 4 bases and J 1 base; bases outside gene matches: 6. This CDR3 contains 15 residues.

This clone was seen just once. This chain uses TRBV7-8 with TRBJ2-1, with 9 bases that match TRBD2. CDR1 is SGHVS and CDR2 is FQNEAQ in the germline V gene. The CDR3 is 15 amino acids. V gave up 1 base and J gave up 5 bases; unmatched junction bases: 3. CDR3 nucleotide sequence: TGTGCCAGCAGCTTAGGGGCGGGAGGGAACAATGAGCAGTTCTTC. It yields the protein CASSLGAGGNNEQFF.

The chain has TRBV6-6 and TRBJ2-5; possible D gene TRBD1, 6 bases. From germline, CDR1 is MNHNY and CDR2 SVGAGI (reference sequence). CDR3 length equals 13 residues. Trimming took off 5 bases at V and 5 bases at J, with 12 bases between the two ends. The CDR3: CASSLRTAETQYF. The CDR3 DNA sequence: TGTGCCAGCAGTCTCCGGACAGCGGAGACCCAGTACTTC.

The chain employs TRBV10-3 and TRBJ2-1; TRBD2 agrees at 14 bases. J gave up 0 bases and V 10 bases, and 5 bases lay outside the gene matches. This CDR3 has 16 residues. The germline gives CDR1 ENHRY, CDR2 SYGVKD. The CDR3 loop reads CATAGTSGSSYNEQFF. The DNA of the CDR3 is TGTGCCACCGCCGGGACTAGCGGGAGCTCCTACAATGAGCAGTTCTTC.

The chain links TRBV7-9 to TRBJ2-7; perhaps TRBD2 as D (5 bases). Germline V gene sequence: CDR1 SEHNR, CDR2 FQNEAQ (reference sequence). The CDR3 has 13 residues. The ends were cut back, 5 bases at V and 4 bases at J, with 12 bases in the middle. In nucleotides, the CDR3 is TGTGCCAGCAGCCACTTGGGCGGGTACGAGCAGTACTTC. Its translation is CASSHLGGYEQYF.

V is TRBV7-9 and J is TRBJ2-7, with a possible D match to TRBD2 (6 bases). The V and J ends lost 8 bases and 7 bases respectively, with 21 bases between them. CDR3 length: 14 residues. The germline V gene has CDR1 SEHNR and CDR2 FQNEAQ (reference sequence). The CDR3 DNA reads as TGTGCCAGCGGGCGGGACTCCCGGATGGGGGAGCAGTACTTC. Amino acids: CASGRDSRMGEQYF.